A selection of T cell receptor beta chains follows, all from one sample in a study of T cell responses to AZD1222 COVID-19 vaccine. TCRdb's copy holds only in-frame clones and misses some; the assay was immunoSEQ multiplex PCR. The table includes some 150,000 clones, 70% to 90% detected once. Sequencing used peripheral blood, obtained after recovery from COVID-19. These receptors originate from an adult who had recovered from COVID-19. Both conserved end residues are part of each CDR3. A D gene is named only where the DNA matches it firmly.

TRBJ2-7 | TRBV5-1 | . | CASSPGQSRNYEQYF
TRBJ1-1 | TRBV19 | . | CASSPGFSTEAFF
TRBJ1-2 | TRBV19 | TRBD1 | CASSRQGALGYTF
TRBJ2-7 | TRBV6-2/TRBV6-3 | TRBD1 | CASSYSGQKRSREQYF
TRBJ2-7 | TRBV6-2/TRBV6-3 | . | CASSSGPGGVYEQYF
TRBJ1-1 | TRBV5-1 | . | CASSLAIWGNTEAFF
TRBJ2-1 | TRBV3-1/TRBV3-2 | TRBD1 | CASSQGRDRGHNEQFF
TRBJ1-6 | TRBV2 | . | CASRGGGGSYNSPLHF
TRBJ2-2 | TRBV2 | . | CASSESGFRVTGELFF
TRBJ1-2 | TRBV2 | . | CASSETGLNYGYTF
TRBJ1-1 | TRBV7-9 | . | CASSSGGLRNTEAFF